One sample yielded the 19 T cell receptor beta chains listed below, sequenced in a study of cytomegalovirus exposure and HLA in healthy donors. 60 Vbeta and 13 Jbeta primers were used in PCR. Sequencing was performed with immunoSEQ multiplex PCR; in TCRdb, only in-frame clones are kept and a portion is missing. This sample has roughly 61,000 clones; 89% occur once, and the top ten carry 1.5%. Sequenced input: PBMCs. These receptors all come from a man in his thirties or forties in good health and CMV-seropositive.

V and J are TRBV5-1 and TRBJ1-2; TRBD1 is a possible D gene (5 bases). V lost 5 bases and J lost 11, with 16 bases in between. Germline CDR1 reads SGHRS; CDR2 reads YFSETQ. The CDR3 covers 12 residues. The DNA for the CDR3 is TGCGCCAGCAGTCCACTTACGGAGGGGTACACCTTC. It yields the protein CASSPLTEGYTF.

The V and J genes are TRBV6-6 and TRBJ1-3; D remains unclear. Germline-derived CDR1 and CDR2 are MNHNY and SVGAGI (reference sequence). This CDR3 spans 13 amino acids. CDR3 nucleotides: TGTTCCGTACGGGAGACATCTGGAAACACCATATATTTT. Translation gives CSVRETSGNTIYF.

The chain is built from TRBV28 and TRBJ1-5, with 9 bases lining up with TRBD1. CDR1 and CDR2 from the germline V gene are MDHEN and SYDVKM. With V trimmed by 3 bases and J by 7 bases, 13 bases remained unmatched. The CDR3 has 17 amino acids. CDR3 in DNA: TGTGCCAGCAGTTTGGACCCGGGACAGGGAGATTTCCAGCCCCAGCATTTT. Translating gives CASSLDPGQGDFQPQHF.

The chain carries TRBV7-2 and TRBJ2-7; 12 bases agree with TRBD2. V lost 0 bases to trimming and J lost 1 base; unmatched junction nucleotides: 4. This CDR3 is 17 amino acids long. Germline V CDR1 and CDR2: SGHTA, FQGNSA. The CDR3 nucleotides are TGTGCCAGCAGCTTAGCATCCGGGACTAGCGGGTCCTACGAGCAGTACTTC. This codes for CASSLASGTSGSYEQYF.

V usage is TRBV27 and J usage is TRBJ1-1; TRBD1 aligns across 9 bases. CDR3 length: 16 residues. Germline CDR1 reads MNHEY; CDR2 reads SMNVEV (reference sequence). The ends lost 1 base at V and 9 bases at J; junction bases unmatched: 12. The DNA of the CDR3 is TGTGCCAGCAGTTTATTCGGGACAGGGACCGCCGAGAAAGCTTTCTTT. This encodes CASSLFGTGTAEKAFF.

This clone is a singleton in its sample. The chain joins TRBV28 to TRBJ2-7, with D possibly TRBD1 on 7 matching bases. This CDR3 region has 14 residues. CDR1 MDHEN and CDR2 SYDVKM come from the germline V gene. Trimming took 5 bases from V and 4 from J, leaving 15 bases between them. Here the CDR3 reads CASSEGQEGYEQYF. The DNA of the CDR3 is TGTGCCAGCAGTGAAGGACAGGAGGGGTACGAGCAGTACTTC.

The chain uses TRBV6-5 and TRBJ1-5, with a possible D match to TRBD1 (6 bases). CDR1 and CDR2 from the germline V gene are MNHEY and SVGAGI. V was cut by 8 bases and J by 4 bases, with 18 bases left in between. The CDR3 has 15 residues. CDR3 sequence reads: CASGGAGGNNQPQHF. The CDR3, as DNA: TGTGCCAGCGGGGGGGCGGGGGGGAATAATCAGCCCCAGCATTTT.

V usage is TRBV30 and J usage is TRBJ2-3; TRBD2 agrees at 14 bases. This CDR3 spans 16 amino acids. With V trimmed by 2 bases and J by 6 bases, 7 bases remained unmatched. Germline assignment: CDR1 GTSNPN and CDR2 SVGIG (reference sequence). This CDR3 is CAWSRGLAGESDTQYF. The CDR3, as DNA: TGTGCCTGGAGTAGGGGACTAGCGGGAGAAAGCGATACGCAGTATTTT.

This chain links TRBV5-1 with TRBJ2-1; 10 nucleotides agree with TRBD2. Germline trimming cut 0 bases from V and 7 bases from J; bases unmatched to any gene: 16. The germline CDR1 and CDR2 sequences are SGHRS and YFSETQ. This CDR3 is built from 19 residues. For the CDR3, the DNA is TGCGCCAGCAGCTTGGCTGGCAGGGGGGCACTAGCGGGAAAAAATGAGCAGTTCTTC. Protein: CASSLAGRGALAGKNEQFF.

This clone has a single count. This chain connects TRBV21-1 to TRBJ2-7; the table names TRBD1, a call not compared with the DNA. TRBV21-1 is termed a pseudogene. This CDR3 is 14 amino acids long. CDR3 loop: CASNSGTGLYEQYF. The CDR3 DNA reads TGTGCCAGCAATTCCGGGACAGGCCTTTACGAGCAGTACTTC.

This chain connects TRBV11-1 to TRBJ2-1; D is possibly TRBD2 (6 bases). CDR3 size: 13 residues. The germline CDR1 and CDR2 sequences are SGHAT and FQDESV (reference sequence). Trimming took off 5 bases at V and 5 bases at J, with 10 bases between the two ends. The CDR3 DNA follows: TGTGCCAGCAGCCCCCAGCGGGACAATGAGCAGTTCTTC. It is translated as CASSPQRDNEQFF.

This clone came up a few times. The genes are TRBV6-5 and TRBJ2-7; 7 bases agree with TRBD2. Trimming cost V 4 bases and J 2 bases; bases outside gene matches: 5. The CDR3 runs to 14 residues. Germline CDR1 reads MNHEY; CDR2 reads SVGAGI. CDR3 coding DNA: TGTGCCAGCAGTTTTGCTAGCGGAGCCTACGAGCAGTACTTC. It encodes CASSFASGAYEQYF.

This chain links TRBV2 with TRBJ1-5; 7 nucleotides agree with TRBD1. J was trimmed by 4 bases and V by 6 bases; bases with no gene match: 6. This CDR3 region has 14 residues. Germline CDR1 SNHLY, CDR2 FYNNEI. The CDR3 reads CASRRTGVNQPQHF. CDR3 nucleotides: TGTGCCAGCAGGAGAACAGGGGTTAATCAGCCCCAGCATTTT.

The chain is built from TRBV5-1 and TRBJ2-3, with 10 bases that match TRBD2. Germline values: CDR1 SGHRS, CDR2 YFSETQ. This CDR3 has 17 amino acids. Trimming cost V 1 base and J 2 bases; bases outside gene matches: 7. CDR3 loop: CASSLLSGRVPTDTQYF. The CDR3 nucleotides are TGCGCCAGCAGCTTGTTAAGCGGGAGGGTCCCCACAGATACGCAGTATTTT.

V gene TRBV7-3 combines with J gene TRBJ2-1; TRBD2 matches at 9 bases. Per the germline V gene, CDR1 is SGHTA and CDR2 is FQGTGA. J was trimmed by 10 bases and V by 1 base; bases with no gene match: 11. This CDR3 is 16 amino acids long. As DNA, the CDR3 is TGTGCCAGCAGCTTAAATGTCGCGGGAGGGCCGGGGGAGCAGTTCTTC. Amino acids: CASSLNVAGGPGEQFF. The entire variable domain, with the rest obtained from reference TRBV7-3 and TRBJ2-1, is as follows: GAGVSQTPSNKVTEKGKYVELRCDPISGHTALYWYRQSLGQGPEFLIYFQGTGAADDSGLPNDRFFAVRPEGSVSTLKIQRTERGDSAVYLCASSLNVAGGPGEQFFGPGTRLTVL.

Here the CDR3 DNA reads TGTGCCAGCTCAACAGGGCCCGGGGAGCTGTTTTTT. Translation gives CASSTGPGELFF. The rearrangement joins TRBV18 to TRBJ2-2, with D possibly TRBD1 on 6 matching bases. The CDR3 is 12 amino acids. CDR1 KGHSH and CDR2 LQKENI come from the germline V gene. V was trimmed by 5 bases and J by 6 bases, leaving 7 bases between them.

The rearrangement links TRBV27 to TRBJ1-2; D not certain. CDR1 and CDR2 (germline): MNHEY, SMNVEV (reference sequence). The V end was cut by 3 bases, the J end by 4 bases, with 15 bases between. The CDR3 runs to 15 residues. The CDR3 region is CASSFGVGGIYGYTF. For the CDR3, the DNA is TGTGCCAGCAGTTTTGGAGTGGGTGGAATCTATGGCTACACCTTC.

This chain uses TRBV27 with TRBJ2-5; 10 bases align to TRBD2. Germline CDR1 reads MNHEY; CDR2 reads SMNVEV (reference sequence). The CDR3 is 14 residues long. J was trimmed by 2 bases and V by 11 bases; bases with no gene match: 8. The CDR3: CASSLAGEQETQYF. CDR3 sequence (DNA): TGTGCCTCTTCCCTAGCGGGGGAACAAGAGACCCAGTACTTC.

This chain connects TRBV18 to TRBJ1-3; TRBD1 aligns across 7 bases. This CDR3 contains 19 residues. The junction had 15 bases not matched to a gene; V was cut back by 4 bases and J by 0 bases. Germline CDR1 and CDR2: KGHSH and LQKENI. The CDR3 bases are TGTGCCAGCTCACTGGGACAGCCTTCGCTATCCTTCTCTGGAAACACCATATATTTT. Translating it yields CASSLGQPSLSFSGNTIYF.